This T cell receptor (beta chain) was documented in a study of cytomegalovirus exposure and HLA in healthy donors. This clone was observed a handful of times. The antigen is not known. Points from the study as a whole: It was assumed in the presence/absence analyses that sequencing depth was roughly uniform across donors. Cytomegalovirus association was assigned to 170 or so TCR beta chains. Donor immune exposure was known only as CMV serostatus.

The PCR ran on 60 Vbeta and 13 Jbeta primers. Here immunoSEQ multiplex PCR was the method, and the copy in TCRdb shows in-frame clones only, minus some. The data show tens of thousands of clones, with 55% to 65% seen just once and roughly 15% held by the top ten. Sequenced sample: PBMCs. The clonotype was recovered from a middle-aged woman in good health and CMV-seropositive.

CDR3 residues: CASSSTAGFSYEQYF. DNA of the CDR3: TGTGCCAGCAGCTCGACGGCAGGGTTCTCCTACGAGCAGTACTTC. The gene calls are TRBV5-4 and TRBJ2-7; possibly TRBD1 for D (5 bases). This CDR3 is 15 amino acids long. V was shortened by 3 bases and J by 0 bases, with 13 bases between the two germline ends. Germline CDR1 reads SGHNT; CDR2 reads YYREEE (reference sequence).